This TCR beta chain was sequenced during a study of CD8 T cells in ankylosing spondylitis. For TCR beta, libraries came from quantitative 5'-RACE with molecular barcodes. TCRdb fed the 5' RACE reads into MiXCR, producing one record per CDR3 protein. The table lists fewer than 750,000 distinct CDR3 sequences, 15% to 20% of them singletons. Broader study findings: Ankylosing spondylitis blood appeared to carry a characteristic TCR beta motif of several highly homologous variants.

Remarks on this clonotype: Its matching antigen is unknown.

Germline CDR1 is LGHNA and CDR2 is YNFKEQ. Deletions cut 4 bases from V and 0 bases from J, with 16 bases between. The CDR3 runs 18 residues. Sequencing was performed on blood, either unsorted or a sorted T cell fraction (not recorded which). The V call is TRBV4-2, the J call TRBJ2-6; weak D call: TRBD1 (5 bases). This clonotype was obtained from a male donor with ankylosing spondylitis. The CDR3 here is CASSRNQGFPSGANVLTF. In DNA form, the CDR3 reads TGTGCCAGCAGCCGGAACCAGGGATTCCCCTCTGGGGCCAACGTCCTGACTTTC.